Listed here is a single TCR beta chain. No cognate antigen has been identified for it. Base qualities were left out, and no much larger clone turns up one base away. These data originate in a study of cytomegalovirus exposure and HLA in healthy donors (dated by TCRdb to 2016 to 2017). Regarding the research as a whole: An earlier analysis of some 620 of the donors reported 250 to 300 Gb of sequence data and 117 million unique TCR beta sequences obtained from approximately 180 million T cells. To predict cytomegalovirus infection status, the study brought together high-throughput TCR immunosequencing, statistical association of individual TCRs with disease status, and machine learning. Using immunosequencing, the study profiled T cell repertoires from 500 to 800 subjects and related those repertoires to cytomegalovirus serostatus. Donor age, sex, ethnicity and CMV serostatus were compiled alongside the repertoire data. Across 300 to 400 genotyped donors of the cohort, an average of about 240,000 unique TCR beta nucleotide sequences per donor were sequenced, and 15% to 20% of those sequences were non-productive. In addition to the first cohort of hundreds of subjects, a separate validation cohort of 120 different subjects was used. Roughly 5 DR-DQ haplotypes were handled as single units for association and clustering because linkage in the cohort was strong. Roughly 320 gigabases of sequencing data and around 80 million unique TCR sequences made up an early release that covered roughly 670 HLA-typed donors. Among the approximately 430 genotyped donors, 81% belonged to the genetic ancestry cluster associated with self-reported Caucasian donors. HLA typing covered class I and class II loci at four-digit resolution. In a later genetic analysis, genome-wide SNP genotypes for about 55% of the roughly 700 donors were used, and that subset was treated as a discovery cohort. An earlier analysis of 587 of the donors used high-throughput TCR beta sequencing to judge whether each TCR beta V gene segment behaved as functional or pseudogenic. All discovery cohort repertoires had been generated on a single sequencing platform. The later analysis used no new phenotypic data to find candidate immune exposures, relying instead on TCR beta sequences and their occurrence across donors. A later analysis re-analyzed previously published TCR beta repertoires from roughly 630 donors and added high-resolution HLA genotyping to study TCR occurrence patterns. The study was designed to test whether signatures of past pathogen exposure could be identified by cataloging public T cell receptors. Typing coverage varied by locus: about 620-630 donors for A, B, C, DRB1 and DQB1; 500 to 550 for DQA1; about 590 for DPA1; approximately 450 for DPB1. What the authors observed across the whole study: The study gave a list of more than 150 TCR beta chains associated with cytomegalovirus. Compared with the approximately 600-donor mean, donors in an Asian-associated ancestry cluster had fewer N-insertions in productive TCRs, according to a later genetic analysis. The sequencing pipeline was judged likely to have produced a cluster of highly shared sequence variants as a technical artifact. The classifier was reported to diagnose cytomegalovirus status with high specificity and sensitivity in both the original cohort and the validation cohort. Three of the identified cytomegalovirus-associated TCR beta chains were confirmed in vitro to be specific for cytomegalovirus antigens. A further reported finding was that TCR beta sequences accurately predicted the HLA-A and HLA-B alleles for most subjects in the first cohort. In a later analysis, HLA-associated TCR beta chains were found to be more clonally expanded and to have lower generation probabilities than equally common non-associated chains. Some IMGT-functional V segments, including TRBV6-2 and TRBV6-3, could not be distinguished by the 87-base-pair reads and were therefore excluded. According to a later analysis, parvovirus B19, influenza, CMV and Epstein-Barr virus appeared linked to several top co-occurrence clusters. An earlier analysis of approximately 590 of the donors showed that most TCR beta V segments appeared in productive rearrangements either about 90% or about 30% of the time, which broadly matched IMGT annotations. CMV serostatus was the only immune exposure information available for the cohort. Because counts were too low, 15 to 20 rarely observed V segments, including chromosome 9 orphons, were excluded from the earlier analysis of roughly 580 of the donors. The cohort was sequenced for TCR beta chains only, and without alpha or paired-chain data the features that could be detected were limited. Linkage disequilibrium might explain the correlated functional status among segregating V segments, but an unknown experimental factor could not be excluded. At a false discovery rate of 0.05, a later analysis linked about 16,000 TCR beta sequences to specific HLA alleles. Because some donors lacked HLA typing at each locus, the association tests relied only on the typed subset. A later genetic analysis associated a missense DCLRE1C variant with V-gene and J-gene trimming of TCR beta chains, and an independent cohort replicated the association. The authors suggested that the approach could potentially be extended to other disease states and immunological phenotypes. When HLA alleles, especially DR and DQ, strongly co-occurred, attributing TCR associations to individual alleles was difficult. While some public TCRs were present in many individuals, most TCR sequences turned up only very rarely across donors. Sequencing depth was assumed to be roughly uniform across donors in the presence/absence analyses, though that assumption may not hold. A later analysis found that TCR association rates varied across HLA loci, with DRB1 alleles showing the most associated TCRs and HLA-C alleles the fewest. Most CMV-associated TCR beta chains appeared to be HLA-restricted in a later analysis, and the HLA associations seemed to be driven largely by CMV exposure.

The cohort comprised 666 healthy bone marrow donors. At the time of sampling, all cohort members were nominally healthy, though unrecorded immune exposures were likely present. The donor was CMV seropositive and was included in the group of almost 300 seropositive cohort members. Each donor provided a peripheral blood sample, and peripheral blood mononuclear cells were used for TCR beta sequencing. Genomic DNA was extracted from the blood cell samples with the Qiagen DNeasy Blood Extraction Kit. CDR1 and CDR2, looked up from the germline V gene, are SGHVS and FNYEAQ. The junction shows trimming of 1 base on V and 4 bases on J, and the gene matches do not reach 7 bases of it. The CDR3 spans 16 residues, from the cysteine through the phenylalanine. The CDR3 DNA has 48 bases and is translated from base 1. The library was obtained by the immunoSEQ multiplex PCR assay. The multiplex PCR relied on a mix of 60 forward primers for TCR Vbeta segments and 13 reverse primers for TCR Jbeta segments. A multiplex PCR assay on genomic DNA amplified the CDR3 region of rearranged TCR beta genes. On the Illumina HiSeq System, the amplified TCR beta libraries were sequenced as 87-base-pair reads. On the study's bioinformatics: A later analysis counted some 74 million unique TCR beta chains across the 700 or so repertoires, and around 9.9 million of these chains were shared by at least two donors. A nearest-neighbor algorithm error-corrected the raw reads and collapsed the reads into unique sequences, merging closely related sequences to remove PCR and sequencing errors. V, D and J gene segments were assigned by aligning CDR3 sequences to IMGT reference sequences. For a sequence to be retained, at least a six-nucleotide match to both a V gene segment and a J gene segment was required. Rearrangements were classified as productive when the CDR3 lacked stop codons and remained in frame with V and J, and all other rearrangements were classified as non-productive. Following IMGT convention, CDR3 was defined as the stretch from the second conserved V-encoded cysteine up to the conserved J-encoded phenylalanine. Sequences without an unambiguous match to a single V gene segment were excluded from the earlier analysis of about 600 of the donors. In an earlier analysis of around 600 of the donors, V segments were called functional above 56.7% productive rearrangements and were called segregating when the between-donor standard deviation exceeded 5%. A statistical classification framework was built to diagnose cytomegalovirus status from the catalog of TCR beta chain sequences. In a later analysis, TCR nucleotide sequences were compared against IMGT/GENE-DB human TR gene sequences so that V and J genes could be assigned. A later analysis assigned CDR3 sequences and most-parsimonious VDJ recombination scenarios with the TCRdist pipeline. A later analysis defined each TCR beta chain by its CDR3 amino acid sequence plus V-gene family, and excluded reads lacking a unique V-gene family. As a way to deal with suspected cross-contamination and a sequencing artifact, a later analysis dropped 450 to 600 nucleotide sequences that were highly shared and had low generation probability. A later analysis calculated a clonal expansion index for each public chain from normalized within-repertoire ranks of inferred template counts. Generation probabilities in a later analysis came from a VDJ recombination model fitted to out-of-frame rearrangements, and those results were checked against IGoR. In a later analysis, TCR-TCR, TCR-HLA and TCR-CMV co-occurrence was scored with hypergeometric tests, and a repertoire-size bias correction was applied to TCR pairs. To estimate false discovery rates, a later analysis permuted the HLA or CMV assignments 20 times. In a later analysis, co-occurring TCRs were grouped using DBSCAN, with TCRdist sequence similarity added in when clustering inside HLA-allele-positive subsets. Repertoires with fewer than 30,000 or more than 120,000 public chains, plus five repertoires with anomalous nucleotide sharing, were excluded from co-occurrence clustering. Imported from immuneACCESS, the table was reduced by TCRdb to in-frame sequences with V and J called. These copies leave out some clones; in studies compared against another copy, an unresolved V gene accounts for under half, and the cause of the remainder is not known. The V and J calls and clone size are taken from that table; D and trimming were inferred from the DNA. The sample contains 150,000 or so clones, about 65% of them found a single time. The ten largest clones capture around 6.8% of the sample.

This sequence was found in a man aged 40-50 years in good health and CMV-seropositive. The sequencing sample was made of PBMCs. In this chain, TRBV7-6 is recombined with TRBJ2-5; the central 9 bases match TRBD1. The CDR3 region: CASSLDRGRVGETQYF. The DNA sequence is as follows: TGTGCCAGCAGCTTAGACAGGGGGCGCGTGGGAGAGACCCAGTACTTC.